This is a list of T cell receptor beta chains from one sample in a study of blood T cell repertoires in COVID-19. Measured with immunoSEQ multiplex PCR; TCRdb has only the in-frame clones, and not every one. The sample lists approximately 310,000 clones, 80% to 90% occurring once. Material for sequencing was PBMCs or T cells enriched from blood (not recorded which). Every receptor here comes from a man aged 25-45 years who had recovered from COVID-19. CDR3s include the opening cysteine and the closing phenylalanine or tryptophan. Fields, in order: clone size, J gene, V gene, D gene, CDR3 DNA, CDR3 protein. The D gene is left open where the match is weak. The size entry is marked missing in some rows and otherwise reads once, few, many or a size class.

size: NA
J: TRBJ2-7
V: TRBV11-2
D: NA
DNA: TGTGCCAGCAGCCCCTGGCAAGCCTACGAGCAGTACTTC
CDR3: CASSPWQAYEQYF

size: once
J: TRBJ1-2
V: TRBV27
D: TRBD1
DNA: TGTGCCAGCAGTTTAGGGGACAGGGGCTGGGGTGGCTACACCTTC
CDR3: CASSLGDRGWGGYTF

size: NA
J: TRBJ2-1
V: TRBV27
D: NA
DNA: TGTGCCACCGGTGATAGCTCCTACAATGAGCAGTTCTTC
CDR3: CATGDSSYNEQFF

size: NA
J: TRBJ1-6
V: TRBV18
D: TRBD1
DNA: TGTGCCAGCTCACCGACTGGGACAGGGGTCTTAAACCTCCACTTT
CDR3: CASSPTGTGVLNLHF

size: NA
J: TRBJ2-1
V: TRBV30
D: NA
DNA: TGTGCCTGGTGCCAGACAGCCCCCTACAATGAGCAGTTCTTC
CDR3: CAWCQTAPYNEQFF

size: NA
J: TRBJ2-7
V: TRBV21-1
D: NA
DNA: TGTGCCAGCAGCAAATTGGGGGGGCCTTCGTCCCACGAGCAGTACTTC
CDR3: CASSKLGGPSSHEQYF

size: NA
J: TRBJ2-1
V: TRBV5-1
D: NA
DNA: TGCGCCAGCAGCTTGGGTCAGACTAGCAATGAGCAGTTCTTC
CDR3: CASSLGQTSNEQFF

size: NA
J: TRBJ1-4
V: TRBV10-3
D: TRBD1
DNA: TGTGCCATCAGGGGGGACAGTTCTAATGAAAAACTGTTTTTT
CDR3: CAIRGDSSNEKLFF

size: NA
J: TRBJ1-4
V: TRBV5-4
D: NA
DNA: TGTGCCAGCAGCTTGGGTCAGATTAATGAAAAACTGTTTTTT
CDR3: CASSLGQINEKLFF

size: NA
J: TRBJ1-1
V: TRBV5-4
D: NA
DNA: TGTGCCAGCAGCTTGGCAGGCAGGGTTGGGAAAGCTTTCTTT
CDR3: CASSLAGRVGKAFF

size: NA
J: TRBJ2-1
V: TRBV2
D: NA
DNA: TGTGCCAGCAAAAGAAACACGTACAATGAGCAGTTCTTC
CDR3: CASKRNTYNEQFF

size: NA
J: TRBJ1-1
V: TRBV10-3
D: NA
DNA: TGTGCCATCAGTGAGGTTACAGTTATGAACACTGAAGCTTTCTTT
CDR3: CAISEVTVMNTEAFF

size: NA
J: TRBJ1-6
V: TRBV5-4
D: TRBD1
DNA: TGTGCCAGCAGCTTGGATAGGGGGCTGCAATCACCCCTCCACTTT
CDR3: CASSLDRGLQSPLHF

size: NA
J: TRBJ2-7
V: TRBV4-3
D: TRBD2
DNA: TGCGCCAGCAGCCAAGGACCAGCGGGGGGGGGTTACGAGCAGTACTTC
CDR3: CASSQGPAGGGYEQYF

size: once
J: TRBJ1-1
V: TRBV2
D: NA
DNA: TGTGCCAGGCGGGGGGGCGAGATGTCTGAAGCTTTCTTT
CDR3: CARRGGEMSEAFF

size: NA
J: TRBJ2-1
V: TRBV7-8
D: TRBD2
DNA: TGTGCCAGCAGCCGGACTAGCGGGGGCTACAATGAGCAGTTCTTC
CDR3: CASSRTSGGYNEQFF

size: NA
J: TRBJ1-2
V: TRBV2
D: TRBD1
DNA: TGTGCGCAGACAGGGTCGAAAGGCTACACCTTC
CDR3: CAQTGSKGYTF

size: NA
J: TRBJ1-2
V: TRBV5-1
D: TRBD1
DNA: TGCGCCAGCAGCGCAGGACAGGGGCCTGGCTACACCTTC
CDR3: CASSAGQGPGYTF

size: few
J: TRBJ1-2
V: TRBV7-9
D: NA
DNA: TGTGCCAGCAGCCCCGAACGGGGGTTCTATGGCTACACCTTC
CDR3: CASSPERGFYGYTF

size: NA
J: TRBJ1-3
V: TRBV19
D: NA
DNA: TGTGCCAGTAGTCCCGACGGAGGTCCTTCTGGAAACACCATATATTTT
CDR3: CASSPDGGPSGNTIYF

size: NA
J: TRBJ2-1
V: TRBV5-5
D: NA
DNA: TGTGCCAGCAGCTTGGCTCAGTACAATGAGCAGTTCTTC
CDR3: CASSLAQYNEQFF

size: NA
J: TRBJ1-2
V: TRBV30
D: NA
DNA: TGTGCCTGGAGCCCCTTAGGGGGGGCGAAGGGCTACACCTTC
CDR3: CAWSPLGGAKGYTF